These 21 T cell receptor beta chains originate from one sample sequenced in a study of ipilimumab plus nivolumab after autologous stem cell transplantation. Data came from immunoSEQ multiplex PCR; TCRdb stores just in-frame clones and leaves some out. The repertoire has 77,000 or so clones, over 80% of them found once; the top ten carry roughly 2%. Sequencing was performed on PBMCs, taken in a trial of ipilimumab plus nivolumab as post-transplant consolidation. These receptors were collected from a male donor with diffuse large B-cell lymphoma.

The chain recombines TRBV6-6 with TRBJ2-5; D is unresolved. Looked up from germline, CDR1 is MNHNY and CDR2 is SVGAGI (reference sequence). CDR3 size: 13 residues. V lost 2 bases to trimming and J lost 4 bases, with 8 bases between them. CDR3 nucleotides: TGTGCCAGCAGTTACAGGGTCCCAGAGACCCAGTACTTC. It codes for CASSYRVPETQYF.

The CDR3 spells CAISESSYGETQYF. The CDR3 coding sequence is TGTGCCATCAGTGAGTCTAGCTATGGGGAGACCCAGTACTTC. The chain has TRBV10-3 and TRBJ2-5; D is unclear. CDR1 is ENHRY, CDR2 SYGVKD, per germline. This CDR3 contains 14 residues. V was shortened by 0 bases and J by 5 bases, with 10 bases between the two germline ends.

The chain joins TRBV19 to TRBJ2-1; 7 positions agree with TRBD1. In germline, CDR1 is LNHDA, CDR2 SQIVND (reference sequence). This CDR3 contains 14 residues. V shed 6 bases and J 2 bases; nucleotides not matched to a gene: 4. The CDR3 is CASSPGQTYNEQFF. DNA for the CDR3: TGTGCCAGTAGCCCGGGACAGACCTACAATGAGCAGTTCTTC.

The rearrangement uses TRBV7-8 and TRBJ2-5; 7 bases line up with TRBD1. This CDR3 is 18 amino acids long. V gave up 4 bases and J gave up 1 base; unmatched junction bases: 15. The germline V gene encodes CDR1 SGHVS and CDR2 FQNEAQ. CDR3 DNA sequence: TGTGCCAGCAGCTCGATGACAGGGAGAAGGGCGTCCCAAGAGACCCAGTACTTC. Amino acid sequence: CASSSMTGRRASQETQYF.

This clone was seen only a few times. This chain connects TRBV30 to TRBJ1-2; D may be TRBD1 (5 bases). The CDR3 has 11 residues. In germline, CDR1 is GTSNPN, CDR2 SVGIG (reference sequence). Trimming took 3 bases from V and 9 from J, leaving 11 bases between them. The CDR3 spells CAWSRDLSYTF. In DNA, the CDR3 is TGTGCCTGGAGCCGGGACCTCAGCTACACCTTC.

V gene TRBV19 combines with J gene TRBJ2-1; 10 bases match TRBD2. CDR3 length: 16 amino acids. The V gene's germline CDR1 is LNHDA and CDR2 SQIVND (reference sequence). V was clipped by 10 bases and J by 6 bases; unmatched bases: 15. DNA of the CDR3: TGTGCCACCTCTAGGCCAGGGACTAGCGAGGGCAATGAGCAGTTCTTC. The encoded protein is CATSRPGTSEGNEQFF. The whole variable domain, remainder taken from reference TRBV19 and TRBJ2-1, is DGGITQSPKYLFRKEGQNVTLSCEQNLNHDAMYWYRQDPGQGLRLIYYSQIVNDFQKGDIAEGYSVSREKKESFPLTVTSAQKNPTAFYLCATSRPGTSEGNEQFFGPGTRLTVL.

The chain uses TRBV15 and TRBJ1-5, with D perhaps matching TRBD1 (6 bases). Germline CDR1 and CDR2: LNHNV and YYDKDF (reference sequence). Trimming took 1 base from V and 3 from J, leaving 10 bases between them. The CDR3 totals 15 residues. The CDR3 protein is CATSRAGTNNQPQHF. CDR3 nucleotide sequence: TGTGCCACCAGCAGAGCAGGGACAAACAATCAGCCCCAGCATTTT.

Only one count was recorded for this clone. This chain connects TRBV7-8 to TRBJ2-5, with 12 bases fitting TRBD1. Unmatched junction bases numbered 10, after V lost 4 bases and J lost 4 bases. The CDR3 extends over 17 amino acids. Germline loops: CDR1 SGHVS, CDR2 FQNEAQ. The CDR3 loop reads CASSSGGTGGRRETQYF. CDR3 DNA sequence: TGTGCCAGCAGCTCAGGGGGGACAGGGGGCCGTAGAGAGACCCAGTACTTC.

This clone has only a few counts. The rearrangement joins TRBV5-8 to TRBJ1-5; no reliable D call. CDR3 size: 12 residues. V gave up 0 bases and J gave up 9 bases, with 7 bases separating them. CDR1 and CDR2 (germline): SGHTS, YDEGEE. The CDR3 DNA reads as TGTGCCAGCAGCTTGGCGGCGGGGCCCCAGCATTTT. Translated: CASSLAAGPQHF.

The chain joins TRBV5-1 to TRBJ2-2; D is ambiguous. Germline values: CDR1 SGHRS, CDR2 YFSETQ. The CDR3 covers 15 residues. V was pared by 0 bases and J by 5 bases, with 11 bases between. This CDR3 is CASSLAGYSTGELFF. CDR3 coding DNA: TGCGCCAGCAGCTTGGCCGGCTATTCAACCGGGGAGCTGTTTTTT.

The chain joins TRBV7-2 to TRBJ2-6; D possibly matches TRBD1 or TRBD2 (7 bases each). Looked up from germline, CDR1 is SGHTA and CDR2 is FQGNSA. Between the trimmed V and J ends, which lost 2 bases and 4 bases, there was a span of 15 bases. There are 17 residues in the CDR3. DNA for the CDR3: TGTGCCAGCAGCTTAAGGGGAGGGGGCGTCGGGGCCAACGTCCTGACTTTC. Translated, it gives CASSLRGGGVGANVLTF.

This chain uses TRBV9 with TRBJ1-2; 8 positions agree with TRBD1. The CDR3 length is 14 residues. Germline assignment: CDR1 SGDLS and CDR2 YYNGEE. The V and J ends lost 0 bases and 6 bases, in that order; junction bases with no gene match: 4. The CDR3 region has the DNA TGTGCCAGCAGCGTAGGCAGGGGGCAAAATGGCTACACCTTC. Protein sequence: CASSVGRGQNGYTF.

The chain employs TRBV9 and TRBJ2-3; D tentatively reads TRBD1 or TRBD2 (6 bases each). Per the germline V gene, CDR1 is SGDLS and CDR2 is YYNGEE. The V gene lost 0 bases and the J gene lost 4 bases, with 15 bases spanning the gap. The CDR3 covers 16 residues. CDR3 nucleotides: TGTGCCAGCAGCGTAGGGCCTCCGGGGGCGGCAGATACGCAGTATTTT. As protein: CASSVGPPGAADTQYF.

The CDR3 spells CASSPDRGSTAEAFF. Here the CDR3 DNA reads TGTGCCAGCAGCCCGGACAGGGGTTCGACCGCTGAAGCTTTCTTT. This chain uses TRBV5-4 with TRBJ1-1; 9 bases match TRBD1. Germline V gene sequence: CDR1 SGHNT, CDR2 YYREEE (reference sequence). The CDR3 is 15 residues long. The trim removed 4 bases at V and 6 bases at J, leaving 10 bases unmatched.

The genes are TRBV19 and TRBJ2-3; 11 nucleotides align to TRBD2. J lost 6 bases, V lost 8 bases, and 7 bases had no gene match. This CDR3 has 14 amino acids. Germline lookup yields CDR1 LNHDA and CDR2 SQIVND (reference sequence). The CDR3, as DNA: TGTGCCAGTTCTACTAGCGGGGGAAGTGATACGCAGTATTTT. Translating it yields CASSTSGGSDTQYF.

This chain joins TRBV2 and TRBJ1-2; D gene uncertain. This CDR3 has 12 residues. CDR1 is SNHLY and CDR2 is FYNNEI in the germline V gene. The V end lost 0 bases, the J end lost 8 bases, and 7 bases lay between the germline ends. CDR3 amino acids: CASSEAPGGYTF. CDR3 DNA sequence: TGTGCCAGCAGTGAAGCGCCAGGCGGCTACACCTTC. The full variable domain, in which reference TRBV2 and TRBJ1-2 provide the parts outside the CDR3, is EPEVTQTPSHQVTQMGQEVILRCVPISNHLYFYWYRQILGQKVEFLVSFYNNEISEKSEIFDDQFSVERPDGSNFTLKIRSTKLEDSAMYFCASSEAPGGYTFGSGTRLTVV.

The gene calls are TRBV4-3 and TRBJ2-3; TRBD2 might be the D (5 bases). Germline V gene data show CDR1 as LGHNA and CDR2 as YSLEER. V lost 0 bases and J 2 bases, leaving 12 bases between the germline ends. The CDR3 sequence is 16 residues long. CDR3 DNA: TGCGCCAGCAGCCAAGATTTCTCTAGCTTCACAGATACGCAGTATTTT. Protein: CASSQDFSSFTDTQYF.

This clone was seen repeatedly, ten times or more. The V call is TRBV5-8, the J call TRBJ2-7; 8 bases are shared with TRBD2. V was pared by 5 bases and J by 3 bases, with 7 bases of the junction left unmatched. The germline gives CDR1 SGHTS, CDR2 YDEGEE. The CDR3 runs to 14 residues. The CDR3 is CASRPPGLVYEQYF. For the CDR3, the DNA is TGTGCCAGCAGGCCACCGGGACTAGTCTACGAGCAGTACTTC.

Here the CDR3 DNA reads TGTGCCAGCAGCTTAAAGATCACACCGAACACCGGGGAGCTGTTTTTT. This encodes CASSLKITPNTGELFF. J is TRBJ2-2 and V is TRBV7-2; D not resolved. The CDR3 runs to 16 residues. The ends were cut back, 2 bases at V and 0 bases at J, with 10 bases in the middle. CDR1 is SGHTA and CDR2 is FQGNSA in the germline V gene.

The rearrangement joins TRBV5-6 to TRBJ1-3; D is ambiguous. The CDR3 sequence is 15 residues long. Trimming shortened V by 4 bases and J by 0 bases, and 11 bases separated the two germline ends. Per germline, CDR1 SGHDT and CDR2 YYEEEE. CDR3 sequence reads: CASSPPGVSGNTIYF. The CDR3 bases are TGTGCCAGCAGCCCACCCGGCGTCTCTGGAAACACCATATATTTT.

CDR3 region: CASSPSLTDTQYF. CDR3 coding DNA: TGTGCCAGCAGCCCCTCCCTGACAGATACGCAGTATTTT. The chain employs TRBV5-5 and TRBJ2-3, with D unclear. Trimming shortened V by 4 bases and J by 3 bases, and 9 bases separated the two germline ends. The length of the CDR3 is 13 residues. CDR1 SGHKS and CDR2 YYEKEE come from the germline V gene (reference sequence).